This TCR beta chain emerged from a study of shared clonotypes between healthy human individuals. Original data processing: For the immunoSEQ data, sequences were junction-only without quality scores, so filtering differed. Assay used: immunoSEQ multiplex PCR; TCRdb lists only in-frame clones, some missing. V and J calls and clone size come straight from that table; D and trimming were deduced from the DNA. The sample contains over a million clones, around 97% of which appear only once. From germline, CDR1 is LNHDA and CDR2 SQIVND (reference sequence). J was trimmed by 8 bases and V by 4 bases; bases with no gene match: 9. This CDR3 has 16 amino acids.

Sequences were obtained from naive CD4+ T cells sorted from blood. As for subset: CD45RA+ positively selected. V gene TRBV19 combines with J gene TRBJ2-1; 12 bases match TRBD1. The sequence was collected from a man between 25 and 39 years old in good health. This CDR3 is CASSNLGTGGNYEQFF. The CDR3 coding sequence is TGTGCCAGTAGTAATCTGGGGACAGGGGGCAACTATGAGCAGTTCTTC.